The 26 T cell receptor beta chains presented below share a single source sample, sequenced in a study of CD8 T cells in Susac syndrome. Reverse transcription of about 0.45 to 1 ug RNA was performed with random hexamers. TCRdb fed the immunoSEQ multiplex PCR reads into MiXCR, producing one record per CDR3 protein. The table has about 150,000 distinct CDR3 sequences, approximately 96% seen once. The sequenced material came from CD4+ T cells from PBMCs. These receptors were taken from a human donor with Susac syndrome.

V gene TRBV2 combines with J gene TRBJ1-2; 9 bases line up with TRBD1. The germline gives CDR1 SNHLY, CDR2 FYNNEI. Trimming at V came to 6 bases and at J to 8 bases, leaving 7 bases not matched to a gene. CDR3 length: 13 amino acids. This CDR3 is CASRGQGGGGYTF. The CDR3 DNA is TGTGCCAGCAGGGGACAGGGTGGTGGGGGCTACACCTTC. The whole variable domain, remainder taken from reference TRBV2 and TRBJ1-2, is EPEVTQTPSHQVTQMGQEVILRCVPISNHLYFYWYRQILGQKVEFLVSFYNNEISEKSEIFDDQFSVERPDGSNFTLKIRSTKLEDSAMYFCASRGQGGGGYTFGSGTRLTVV.

This clonotype was seen only once. The chain links TRBV3-1 to TRBJ1-1; unclear D gene. V lost 0 bases to trimming and J lost 3 bases, with 11 bases between them. The CDR3 sequence is 15 residues long. Per germline, CDR1 LGHDT and CDR2 YNNKEL (reference sequence). The CDR3 sequence: CASSQDLTLDTEAFF. The CDR3 nucleotides are TGTGCCAGCAGCCAAGACTTGACTCTTGACACTGAAGCTTTCTTT.

The V and J genes are TRBV4-1 and TRBJ2-7, with 7 bases aligning to TRBD1. CDR1 is MGHRA, CDR2 YSYEKL, per germline. The CDR3 is 17 amino acids. After removal of 4 bases from V and 2 bases from J, the junction contained 14 bases not matched to a gene. As DNA, the CDR3 is TGCGCCAGCAGCCTGCAGACCGACAGGGAATGGACCTACGAGCAGTACTTC. This gives the protein CASSLQTDREWTYEQYF.

V gene TRBV20-1 combines with J gene TRBJ1-1, with D tentatively TRBD1 (5 bases). CDR3 length: 14 residues. Germline V lookup: CDR1 DFQATT, CDR2 SNEGSKA (reference sequence). V lost 7 bases and J 0 bases, leaving 15 bases between the germline ends. Written as DNA, the CDR3 is TGCAGTGGGAGTCAGGGAAGCATGAACACTGAAGCTTTCTTT. Protein sequence: CSGSQGSMNTEAFF.

In this sample, this clonotype turned up once. J is TRBJ1-1 and V is TRBV5-1, with 8 bases aligning to TRBD1. The CDR3 loop spans 16 amino acids. The germline gives CDR1 SGHRS, CDR2 YFSETQ. V shed 6 bases and J 5 bases; nucleotides not matched to a gene: 15. DNA for the CDR3: TGCGCCAGCACAGGGGGCACGGGGCAGGGAGAAACTGAAGCTTTCTTT. Its protein is CASTGGTGQGETEAFF.

The chain employs TRBV7-6 and TRBJ2-7; D is unresolved. In germline, CDR1 is SGHVS, CDR2 FNYEAQ. V was clipped by 4 bases and J by 5 bases, with 9 bases between them. The CDR3 runs 12 residues. The CDR3 sequence: CASSSTGHEQYF. CDR3 DNA sequence: TGTGCCAGCAGCTCCACGGGCCACGAGCAGTACTTC.

This rearrangement joins TRBV29-1 to TRBJ2-5; TRBD1 might be the D (6 bases). The V and J ends lost 4 bases and 1 base respectively, with 7 bases between them. The CDR3 extends over 12 amino acids. From germline, CDR1 is SQVTM and CDR2 ANQGSEA. DNA of the CDR3: TGCAGCGTTGCAGGGGTCCAAGAGACCCAGTACTTC. It yields the protein CSVAGVQETQYF.

This clonotype was observed once. The V call is TRBV7-9, the J call TRBJ2-1; either TRBD1 or TRBD2 may fit D (5 bases each). Trimming shortened V by 4 bases and J by 6 bases, and 13 bases separated the two germline ends. The CDR3 is 14 amino acids. Per germline, CDR1 SEHNR and CDR2 FQNEAQ (reference sequence). CDR3 loop: CASSSSGGGNEQFF. CDR3 in DNA: TGTGCCAGCAGCTCCAGTGGTGGGGGCAATGAGCAGTTCTTC.

This chain links TRBV5-1 with TRBJ1-1; D is ambiguous. Trimming cost V 2 bases and J 1 base, with 3 bases left between them. Germline CDR1 reads SGHRS; CDR2 reads YFSETQ. The CDR3 is made up of 12 amino acids. CDR3 nucleotide sequence: TGCGCCAGCAGCTTTTCGAACACTGAAGCTTTCTTT. It encodes CASSFSNTEAFF.

The rearrangement joins TRBV11-3 to TRBJ2-1, with TRBD1 matching 9 bases. Germline CDR1 reads SGHNT; CDR2 reads YENEEA. The CDR3 has 16 residues. After removal of 0 bases from V and 6 bases from J, the junction contained 6 bases not matched to a gene. CDR3 sequence (DNA): TGTGCCAGCAGCTTAGACCGGGACAGGGAGAGCAATGAGCAGTTCTTC. Translating it yields CASSLDRDRESNEQFF.

V and J are TRBV29-1 and TRBJ1-1; D is unclear. This CDR3 contains 12 residues. Trimming took off 4 bases at V and 7 bases at J, with 13 bases between the two ends. CDR1 and CDR2 from the germline V gene are SQVTM and ANQGSEA. CDR3 DNA: TGCAGCGTTGTGTTGGGTACAGATGAAGCTTTCTTT. This sequence encodes CSVVLGTDEAFF.

The V gene is TRBV20-1, the J gene TRBJ2-1, with 8 bases aligning to TRBD1. The CDR3 contains 15 residues. Unmatched junction bases numbered 9, after V lost 6 bases and J lost 2 bases. Germline V lookup: CDR1 DFQATT, CDR2 SNEGSKA (reference sequence). CDR3 region: CSAPTGTGTYNEQFF. CDR3 bases: TGCAGTGCGCCGACCGGGACAGGAACCTACAATGAGCAGTTCTTC.

The chain uses TRBV19 and TRBJ1-1; D remains ambiguous. The CDR3 consists of 8 residues. The germline V gene encodes CDR1 LNHDA and CDR2 SQIVND (reference sequence). V lost 8 bases to trimming and J lost 10 bases, with 5 bases between them. CDR3 amino acids: CASRRAFF. CDR3 sequence (DNA): TGTGCCAGTCGAAGAGCTTTCTTT.

This clonotype appeared a single time. V usage is TRBV2 and J usage is TRBJ2-1; D is undetermined. The CDR3 is made up of 13 amino acids. The V and J ends lost 8 bases and 0 bases respectively, with 8 bases between them. Germline V gene lookup returns CDR1 SNHLY and CDR2 FYNNEI. CDR3 in DNA: TGTGCCAGCCGGGTTCTCTCCTACAATGAGCAGTTCTTC. Protein: CASRVLSYNEQFF.

The chain is built from TRBV9 and TRBJ2-5; D is tentatively TRBD1 or TRBD2 (5 bases each). Trimming took off 2 bases at V and 5 bases at J, with 13 bases between the two ends. The CDR3 is made up of 14 amino acids. Germline loops: CDR1 SGDLS, CDR2 YYNGEE. Here the CDR3 reads CASSVAGSGETQYF. CDR3 coding DNA: TGTGCCAGCAGCGTGGCAGGGAGTGGGGAGACCCAGTACTTC.

The chain uses TRBV20-1 and TRBJ2-1; 11 nucleotides agree with TRBD2. The CDR3 runs to 15 residues. Per germline, CDR1 DFQATT and CDR2 SNEGSKA (reference sequence). The ends lost 6 bases at V and 4 bases at J; junction bases unmatched: 8. CDR3 region: CSAQTSGGVYNEQFF. The DNA of the CDR3 is TGCAGTGCCCAAACTAGCGGGGGTGTGTACAATGAGCAGTTCTTC.

The chain is built from TRBV20-1 and TRBJ2-4; D is unclear. The CDR3 is made up of 14 amino acids. Looked up from germline, CDR1 is DFQATT and CDR2 is SNEGSKA (reference sequence). V lost 1 base and J lost 9, with 16 bases in between. As DNA, the CDR3 is TGCAGTGCTAGAGCTGGCGGAAGATCCCCCATTCAGTACTTC. Residues: CSARAGGRSPIQYF.

This clonotype was observed once. The rearrangement joins TRBV15 to TRBJ2-3; the match to TRBD2 covers 13 bases. Germline values: CDR1 LNHNV, CDR2 YYDKDF (reference sequence). The V gene end was trimmed by 5 bases and the J gene end by 8 bases; junction bases not matched to a gene: 10. CDR3 size: 16 residues. The CDR3 DNA sequence: TGTGCCACCAGCTCCCGACTAGCGGGGGGACAGGGTACGCAGTATTTT. It translates to CATSSRLAGGQGTQYF.

The chain is built from TRBV20-1 and TRBJ1-1; 7 nucleotides line up with TRBD1. The CDR3 runs 14 residues. The ends lost 6 bases at V and 0 bases at J; junction bases unmatched: 7. CDR1 and CDR2 (germline): DFQATT, SNEGSKA (reference sequence). The CDR3 loop is CSASRGSMNTEAFF. In nucleotides, the CDR3 is TGCAGTGCCTCCAGGGGGAGCATGAACACTGAAGCTTTCTTT.

The CDR3 spells CASSLTRPSGELFF. The CDR3 nucleotides are TGTGCCAGCAGCTTAACCCGACCATCCGGGGAGCTGTTTTTT. This chain joins TRBV7-6 and TRBJ2-2; D uncertain. Trimming stripped 2 bases from V and 6 bases from J, with 10 bases between. Germline V gene sequence: CDR1 SGHVS, CDR2 FNYEAQ. The CDR3 is 14 amino acids. Looking up the rest from reference TRBV7-6 and TRBJ2-2 gives the full variable domain: GAGVSQSPRYKVTKRGQDVALRCDPISGHVSLYWYRQALGQGPEFLTYFNYEAQQDKSGLPNDRFSAERPEGSISTLTIQRTEQRDSAMYRCASSLTRPSGELFFGEGSRLTVL.

The genes are TRBV4-1 and TRBJ1-1; tentative D call: TRBD1 (6 bases). The germline gives CDR1 MGHRA, CDR2 YSYEKL. This CDR3 region has 17 residues. V lost 0 bases to trimming and J lost 1 base, with 15 bases between them. Here the CDR3 DNA reads TGCGCCAGCAGCCAAGATTCCGCCCGGGGGCAGAACACTGAAGCTTTCTTT. This sequence encodes CASSQDSARGQNTEAFF.

J is TRBJ1-1 and V is TRBV29-1; 7 nucleotides line up with TRBD1. CDR1 and CDR2 from the germline V gene are SQVTM and ANQGSEA. The CDR3 consists of 15 residues. V was clipped by 7 bases and J by 0 bases; unmatched bases: 11. CDR3 nucleotide sequence: TGCAGCGCCCGCCGGGACAGTAACATGAACACTGAAGCTTTCTTT. Residues: CSARRDSNMNTEAFF.

There are a few counts of this clonotype. The chain joins TRBV20-1 to TRBJ2-7; D not certain. The CDR3 consists of 11 residues. Trimming stripped 2 bases from V and 7 bases from J, with 9 bases between. Germline CDR1 is DFQATT and CDR2 is SNEGSKA (reference sequence). The CDR3 sequence is CSARRSSEQYF. The CDR3 bases are TGCAGTGCTAGACGCTCTTCGGAGCAGTACTTC.

The chain employs TRBV20-1 and TRBJ1-6; 9 bases are shared with TRBD1. The ends lost 3 bases at V and 2 bases at J; junction bases unmatched: 5. There are 16 residues in the CDR3. Germline V gene sequence: CDR1 DFQATT, CDR2 SNEGSKA (reference sequence). The CDR3 DNA reads TGCAGTGCTAGGGGTACAGGGGGCGCCTATAATTCACCCCTCCACTTT. As protein: CSARGTGGAYNSPLHF.

This clonotype was seen once. The genes are TRBV19 and TRBJ1-6; 10 bases line up with TRBD1. This CDR3 has 15 amino acids. Germline V CDR1 and CDR2: LNHDA, SQIVND (reference sequence). V trimming: 3 bases; J trimming: 9 bases; junction bases outside the gene matches: 5. The CDR3: CASSISGQGTSPLHF. The CDR3 DNA follows: TGTGCCAGTAGTATCTCGGGACAGGGGACTTCACCCCTCCACTTT. The variable domain in full, with the rest retrieved from reference TRBV19 and TRBJ1-6, is DGGITQSPKYLFRKEGQNVTLSCEQNLNHDAMYWYRQDPGQGLRLIYYSQIVNDFQKGDIAEGYSVSREKKESFPLTVTSAQKNPTAFYLCASSISGQGTSPLHFGNGTRLTVT.

This sequence joins TRBV16 and TRBJ1-5; 9 positions agree with TRBD1. The CDR3 loop spans 15 amino acids. Per germline, CDR1 KGHSY and CDR2 FQNENV. V shed 2 bases, J shed 2 bases, and the junction held 1 base outside the gene matches. For the CDR3, the DNA is TGTGCCAGCAGCCAACGGGACAGGGGCAATCAGCCCCAGCATTTT. It specifies CASSQRDRGNQPQHF.